These 18 T cell receptor beta chains share one sample of origin, sequenced in a study of blood T cell repertoires in COVID-19. Clones were read by immunoSEQ multiplex PCR, and TCRdb kept only the in-frame ones, dropping some. Among about 480,000 clones listed, more than 75% were seen once. The sequencing sample was made of PBMCs or T cells enriched from blood (not recorded which). The receptors here all came from a woman aged 40-49 years who had recovered from COVID-19.

V is TRBV13 and J is TRBJ1-5; no clear D gene. Germline assignment: CDR1 PRHDT and CDR2 FYEKMQ (reference sequence). The V end lost 0 bases, the J end lost 2 bases, and 8 bases lay between the germline ends. The CDR3 has 15 amino acids. The CDR3 nucleotides are TGTGCCAGCAGCTTAGGTCGGAGGGGCAATCAGCCCCAGCATTTT. Protein product: CASSLGRRGNQPQHF.

The chain carries TRBV20-1 and TRBJ2-1, with 8 positions matching TRBD2. From germline, CDR1 is DFQATT and CDR2 SNEGSKA (reference sequence). With V trimmed by 3 bases and J by 0 bases, 7 bases remained unmatched. CDR3 length equals 16 residues. The CDR3 DNA sequence: TGCAGTGCTAGTAGTCAGCGGGGGAGCTCCTACAATGAGCAGTTCTTC. Encoded protein: CSASSQRGSSYNEQFF.

The gene calls are TRBV2 and TRBJ2-3; D unclear. V was shortened by 3 bases and J by 2 bases, with 6 bases between the two germline ends. In germline, CDR1 is SNHLY, CDR2 FYNNEI. CDR3 length: 13 residues. The CDR3 loop is CASSDSHTDTQYF. Here the CDR3 DNA reads TGTGCCAGCAGTGATAGCCACACAGATACGCAGTATTTT.

The chain combines TRBV5-4 with TRBJ2-3; 8 bases are shared with TRBD1. The CDR3 covers 13 residues. The J segment lost 6 bases and the V segment lost 4 bases, leaving 4 bases of the junction unmatched. The V gene's germline CDR1 is SGHNT and CDR2 YYREEE (reference sequence). CDR3 sequence: CASSPDRADTQYF. CDR3 nucleotides: TGTGCCAGCAGCCCGGACAGGGCGGATACGCAGTATTTT. Variable domain in full (rest from reference TRBV5-4 and TRBJ2-3): ETGVTQSPTHLIKTRGQQVTLRCSSQSGHNTVSWYQQALGQGPQFIFQYYREEENGRGNFPPRFSGLQFPNYSSELNVNALELDDSALYLCASSPDRADTQYFGPGTRLTVL.

The chain links TRBV4-3 to TRBJ2-1, with 7 bases that match TRBD1. This CDR3 contains 14 residues. Trimming took 1 base from V and 10 from J; bases not matched to a gene: 7. Germline V CDR1 and CDR2: LGHNA, YSLEER. This chain's CDR3 is CASSQARGGPEQFF. The DNA for the CDR3 is TGCGCCAGCAGCCAAGCCCGAGGGGGCCCCGAGCAGTTCTTC.

The chain has TRBV5-1 and TRBJ1-5; TRBD1 is a possible D gene (6 bases). The CDR3 length is 15 residues. Per the germline V gene, CDR1 is SGHRS and CDR2 is YFSETQ. Trimming pared 4 bases from V and 4 bases from J, leaving 15 bases between. The CDR3 here is CASSPQGPPNQPQHF. CDR3 sequence (DNA): TGCGCCAGCAGCCCACAGGGTCCGCCGAATCAGCCCCAGCATTTT. The complete variable domain, with remaining parts taken from reference TRBV5-1 and TRBJ1-5, reads KAGVTQTPRYLIKTRGQQVTLSCSPISGHRSVSWYQQTPGQGLQFLFEYFSETQRNKGNFPGRFSGRQFSNSRSEMNVSTLELGDSALYLCASSPQGPPNQPQHFGDGTRLSIL.

The V and J genes are TRBV5-1 and TRBJ1-1; TRBD1 agrees at 10 bases. The CDR3 has 17 amino acids. Unmatched junction bases numbered 15, after V lost 6 bases and J lost 4 bases. Germline CDR1 and CDR2: SGHRS and YFSETQ. The CDR3 is CASTGPPDRGLITEAFF. As DNA, the CDR3 is TGCGCCAGCACCGGCCCCCCAGACAGGGGGCTAATCACTGAAGCTTTCTTT.

The J gene is TRBJ2-3, the V gene TRBV9; D perhaps matches TRBD1 (6 bases). The CDR3 runs to 16 residues. Trimming left V 4 bases short and J 0 bases short, with 15 bases between. Germline loops: CDR1 SGDLS, CDR2 YYNGEE. This CDR3 is CASSRAGETSTDTQYF. The CDR3 coding sequence is TGTGCCAGCAGCCGGGCAGGGGAGACTAGCACAGATACGCAGTATTTT.

Written as DNA, the CDR3 is TGTGCCAGCAGCTTAACATCCGGGACACTCTATGGCTACACCTTC. Translated, it gives CASSLTSGTLYGYTF. The genes are TRBV7-8 and TRBJ1-2, with a tentative D call TRBD1 (6 bases). V dropped 2 bases and J dropped 4 bases, with 14 bases sitting between them. CDR3 length: 15 residues. Per the germline V gene, CDR1 is SGHVS and CDR2 is FQNEAQ.

This chain uses TRBV12-3 or TRBV12-4 with TRBJ2-2; no reliable D call. The ends were cut back, 4 bases at V and 5 bases at J, with 5 bases in the middle. CDR3 size: 12 residues. CDR3 protein: CASSSNTGELFF. The CDR3 region has the DNA TGTGCCAGCAGTTCTAATACCGGGGAGCTGTTTTTT.

V is TRBV9 and J is TRBJ2-7; a possible D gene is TRBD1 (5 bases). Trimming took off 4 bases at V and 5 bases at J, with 19 bases between the two ends. Germline V lookup: CDR1 SGDLS, CDR2 YYNGEE. The CDR3 is 15 amino acids. CDR3 residues: CASSPQGAVDHEQYF. In DNA form, the CDR3 reads TGTGCCAGCAGCCCCCAAGGGGCAGTTGACCACGAGCAGTACTTC.

The genes are TRBV7-6 and TRBJ1-2; D call uncertain. There are 17 residues in the CDR3. Between the trimmed V and J ends, which lost 4 bases and 6 bases, there was a span of 24 bases. Germline values: CDR1 SGHVS, CDR2 FNYEAQ. CDR3 nucleotide sequence: TGTGCCAGCAGCTCCCTAAGGCCGGAGGGAGGTCTCGATGGCTACACCTTC. It is translated as CASSSLRPEGGLDGYTF.

This rearrangement joins TRBV5-1 to TRBJ1-3; weak D call: TRBD1 (5 bases). The CDR3 runs 15 residues. With 0 bases removed from V and 0 bases from J, the gap between germline ends came to 7 bases. CDR1 is SGHRS and CDR2 is YFSETQ in the germline V gene. The CDR3 DNA reads TGCGCCAGCAGCTTGGGACAGAACTCTGGAAACACCATATATTTT. Protein: CASSLGQNSGNTIYF.

The CDR3 DNA reads TGCAGTGCTAGTTTCCCGGGACAGGGCTGGACTGAAGCTTTCTTT. It is translated as CSASFPGQGWTEAFF. The chain has TRBV20-1 and TRBJ1-1; 9 nucleotides line up with TRBD1. Germline loops: CDR1 DFQATT, CDR2 SNEGSKA (reference sequence). The CDR3 runs 15 residues. V lost 3 bases, J lost 5 bases, and 10 bases stayed unmatched.

The V and J genes are TRBV4-1 and TRBJ1-2; 8 bases line up with TRBD1. CDR1 MGHRA and CDR2 YSYEKL come from the germline V gene. The CDR3 sequence is 15 residues long. The V and J ends lost 3 bases and 4 bases, in that order; junction bases with no gene match: 7. The CDR3 region has the DNA TGCGCCAGCAGCCACCTCGGACAGGGAAGCTATGGCTACACCTTC. Protein: CASSHLGQGSYGYTF.

The rearrangement uses TRBV6-5 and TRBJ1-5, with D perhaps TRBD1 (6 bases). This CDR3 contains 16 residues. From germline, CDR1 is MNHEY and CDR2 SVGAGI. V was clipped by 4 bases and J by 1 base, with 14 bases between them. CDR3 DNA: TGTGCCAGCAGTTCGGGGGGGGCCTTCAGCAATCAGCCCCAGCATTTT. It yields the protein CASSSGGAFSNQPQHF.

CDR3 sequence reads: CASSPKGQPTTDTQYF. DNA of the CDR3: TGTGCCAGCAGCCCTAAGGGACAGCCAACCACAGATACGCAGTATTTT. J is TRBJ2-3 and V is TRBV11-2; 7 bases line up with TRBD1. The CDR3 is 16 amino acids. The V segment lost 5 bases and the J segment 2 bases; nucleotides outside the gene matches: 10. From germline, CDR1 is SGHAT and CDR2 FQNNGV.

The chain is built from TRBV4-3 and TRBJ1-2, with 7 bases identical to TRBD1. V shed 4 bases and J 4 bases; nucleotides not matched to a gene: 6. The germline V gene has CDR1 LGHNA and CDR2 YSLEER. This CDR3 is 14 amino acids long. CDR3 residues: CASSPEGAAYGYTF. In DNA, the CDR3 is TGCGCCAGCAGCCCGGAGGGGGCAGCCTATGGCTACACCTTC.